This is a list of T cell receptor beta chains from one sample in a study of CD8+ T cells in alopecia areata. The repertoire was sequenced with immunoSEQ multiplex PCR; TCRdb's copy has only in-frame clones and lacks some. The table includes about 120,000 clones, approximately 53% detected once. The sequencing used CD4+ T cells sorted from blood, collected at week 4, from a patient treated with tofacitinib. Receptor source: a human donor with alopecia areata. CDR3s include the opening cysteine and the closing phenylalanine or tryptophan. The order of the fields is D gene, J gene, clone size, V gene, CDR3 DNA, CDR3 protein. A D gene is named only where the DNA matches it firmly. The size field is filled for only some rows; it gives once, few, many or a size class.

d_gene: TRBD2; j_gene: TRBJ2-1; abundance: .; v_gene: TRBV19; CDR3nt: TGTGCCACGGGGTCGGGGACTAACCTCCCCTACAATGAGCAGTTCTTC; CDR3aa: CATGSGTNLPYNEQFF
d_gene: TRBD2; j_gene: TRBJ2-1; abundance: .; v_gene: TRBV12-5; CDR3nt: TGTGCTAGTGGTCAGACTAGCGGGGCCTACAATGAGCAGTTCTTC; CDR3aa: CASGQTSGAYNEQFF
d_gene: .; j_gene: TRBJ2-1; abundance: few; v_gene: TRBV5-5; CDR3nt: TGTGCCAGCTGGCATACGTTTAAAGGTGATGAGCAGTTCTTC; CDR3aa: CASWHTFKGDEQFF
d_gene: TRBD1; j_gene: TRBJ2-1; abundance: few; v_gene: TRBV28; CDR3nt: TGTGCCAGCAGTTTAAGGACAGGAGTCTACAATGAGCAGTTCTTC; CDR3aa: CASSLRTGVYNEQFF
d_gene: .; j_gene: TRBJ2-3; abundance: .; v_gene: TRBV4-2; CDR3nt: TGTGCCAGCAGCCAAGATAGGACACGGGGGTCTAGCACAGATACGCAGTATTTT; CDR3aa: CASSQDRTRGSSTDTQYF
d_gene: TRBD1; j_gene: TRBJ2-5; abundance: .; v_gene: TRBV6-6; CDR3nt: TGTGCCAGCAGTGGGGACAGGGTACGGGAGACCCAGTACTTC; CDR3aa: CASSGDRVRETQYF
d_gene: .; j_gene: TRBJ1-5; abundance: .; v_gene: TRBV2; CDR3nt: TGTGCCAGCAGTGAGTGGGCCCCGAATCAGCCCCAGCATTTT; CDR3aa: CASSEWAPNQPQHF
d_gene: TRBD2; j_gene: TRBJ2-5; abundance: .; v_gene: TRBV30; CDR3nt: TGTGCCTGGAGCGCTGGCGGGAGTGGGTCCCAGTACTTC; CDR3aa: CAWSAGGSGSQYF
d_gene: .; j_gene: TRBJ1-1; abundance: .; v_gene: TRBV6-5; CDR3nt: TGTGCCAGCAGTTGGGCAGCAAACACTGAAGCTTTCTTT; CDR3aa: CASSWAANTEAFF
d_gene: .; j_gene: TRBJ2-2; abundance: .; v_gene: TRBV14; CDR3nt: TGTGCCAGCAGCCCTTTCGCGGGGGAGCTGTTTTTT; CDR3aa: CASSPFAGELFF
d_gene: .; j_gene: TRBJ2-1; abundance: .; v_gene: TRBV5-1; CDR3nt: TGCGCCAGCAGCTTGTTGCGCCTACCCAATGAGCAGTTCTTC; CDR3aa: CASSLLRLPNEQFF
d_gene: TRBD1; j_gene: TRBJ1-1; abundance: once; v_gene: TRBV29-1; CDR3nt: TGCAGCGTTACAGGGGTCACTGAAGCTTTCTTT; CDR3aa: CSVTGVTEAFF
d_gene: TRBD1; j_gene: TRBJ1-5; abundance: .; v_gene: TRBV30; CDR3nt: TGTGCCTGGAGTGCAGGGGGCGCGGGTCAGCCCCAGCATTTT; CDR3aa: CAWSAGGAGQPQHF
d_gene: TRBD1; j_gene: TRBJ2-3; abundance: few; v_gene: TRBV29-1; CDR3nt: TGCAGCGCAATCGACCCGGGACAGGGAGGCTCTACAGATACGCAGTATTTT; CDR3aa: CSAIDPGQGGSTDTQYF
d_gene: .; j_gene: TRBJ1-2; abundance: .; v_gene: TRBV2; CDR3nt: TGTGCCAGCCTGGGCACGCCAGTGGGGGGCTACACCTTC; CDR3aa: CASLGTPVGGYTF
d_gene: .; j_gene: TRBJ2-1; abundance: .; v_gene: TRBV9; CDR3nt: TGTGCCAGCAGCGGCAGGTCTGTCTCCTACAATGAGCAGTTCTTC; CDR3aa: CASSGRSVSYNEQFF
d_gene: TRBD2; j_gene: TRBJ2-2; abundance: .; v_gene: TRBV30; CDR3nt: TGTGCCTGGAGTTTATTAGCGGGGGCCACAAACACCGGGGAGCTGTTTTTT; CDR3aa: CAWSLLAGATNTGELFF
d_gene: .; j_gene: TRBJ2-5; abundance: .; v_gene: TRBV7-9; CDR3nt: TGTGCCAGCAGCTTAGTTTCCCGAGCGGGAGAGACCCAGTACTTC; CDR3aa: CASSLVSRAGETQYF
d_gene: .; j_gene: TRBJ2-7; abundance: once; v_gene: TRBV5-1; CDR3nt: TGCGCCAGCAGCTTGGAGATTAGGTACGAGCAGTACTTC; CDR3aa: CASSLEIRYEQYF
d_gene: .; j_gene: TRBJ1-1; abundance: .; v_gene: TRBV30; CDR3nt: TGTGCCTGGAGAGGATTGGAGACTGAAGCTTTCTTT; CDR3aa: CAWRGLETEAFF
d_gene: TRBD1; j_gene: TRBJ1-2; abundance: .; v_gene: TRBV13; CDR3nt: TGTGCCAGCAGCTGGACAGGGGAAAGTAACTATGGCTACACCTTC; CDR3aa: CASSWTGESNYGYTF
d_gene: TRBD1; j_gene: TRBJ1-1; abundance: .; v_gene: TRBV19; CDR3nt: TGTGCCAGTAGTTCGCAGGGGGCGCGAGCTTTCTTT; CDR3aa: CASSSQGARAFF
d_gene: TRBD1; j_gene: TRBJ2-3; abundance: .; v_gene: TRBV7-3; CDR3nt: TGTGCCAGCAGCCACAGGGGGTTGGGCACAGATACGCAGTATTTT; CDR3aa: CASSHRGLGTDTQYF
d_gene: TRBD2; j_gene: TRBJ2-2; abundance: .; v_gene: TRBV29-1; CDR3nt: TGCAGCGTTGTCACTAGCGGGAGCGGCACCGGGGAGCTGTTTTTT; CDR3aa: CSVVTSGSGTGELFF
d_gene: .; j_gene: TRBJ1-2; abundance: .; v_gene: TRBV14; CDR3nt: TGTGCCAGCAGCCAAGATTCCGCATATGGCTACACCTTC; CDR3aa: CASSQDSAYGYTF
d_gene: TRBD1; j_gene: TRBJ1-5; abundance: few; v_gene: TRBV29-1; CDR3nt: TGCAGCGTTAGGACAGGGGGCCAGCCCCAGCATTTT; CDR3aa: CSVRTGGQPQHF
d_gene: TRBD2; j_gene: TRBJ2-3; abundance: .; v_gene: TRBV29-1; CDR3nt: TGCAGCGTTGACGGGCGGGAGGACTCCCACACAGATACGCAGTATTTT; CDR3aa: CSVDGREDSHTDTQYF
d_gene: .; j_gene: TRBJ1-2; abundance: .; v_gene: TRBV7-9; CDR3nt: TGTGCCAGCAGCCCTCGCGGAGGGGCGGGGTACTATGGCTACACCTTC; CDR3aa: CASSPRGGAGYYGYTF
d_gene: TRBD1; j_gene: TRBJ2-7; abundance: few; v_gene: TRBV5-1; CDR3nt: TGCGCCAGCAGCTGGGCCGGGACAGGCTACGAGCAGTACTTC; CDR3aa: CASSWAGTGYEQYF
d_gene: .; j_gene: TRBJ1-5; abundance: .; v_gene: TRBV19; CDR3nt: TGTGCCAGTATGGGGCGGACAGGCAATCAGCCCCAGCATTTT; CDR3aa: CASMGRTGNQPQHF
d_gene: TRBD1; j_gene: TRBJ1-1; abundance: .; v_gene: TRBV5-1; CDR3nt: TGCGCCAGCAGCTCGGGACAGCCGAACACTGAAGCTTTCTTT; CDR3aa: CASSSGQPNTEAFF
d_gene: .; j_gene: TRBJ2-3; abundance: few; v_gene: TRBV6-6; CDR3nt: TGTGCCAGCCGCCCTGGGGGAATAAGCACAGATACGCAGTATTTT; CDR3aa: CASRPGGISTDTQYF
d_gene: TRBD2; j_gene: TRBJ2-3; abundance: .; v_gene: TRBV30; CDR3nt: TGTGCCTGGGTGATTAAAGCGGGAGGAGATACGCAGTATTTT; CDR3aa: CAWVIKAGGDTQYF
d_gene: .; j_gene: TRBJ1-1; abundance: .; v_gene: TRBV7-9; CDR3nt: TGTGCCAGCAGCTTATCTAGGAACACTGAAGCTTTCTTT; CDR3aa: CASSLSRNTEAFF
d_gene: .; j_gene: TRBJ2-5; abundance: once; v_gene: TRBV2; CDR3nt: TGTGCCAGCAGTGACGAGGTGGCAGGCCATGGGTTGGAGACCCAGTACTTC; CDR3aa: CASSDEVAGHGLETQYF
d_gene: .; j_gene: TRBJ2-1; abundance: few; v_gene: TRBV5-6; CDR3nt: TGTGCCAGCAGCTTGGAAAGTCGAACTGCGGGGAATGAGCAGTTCTTC; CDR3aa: CASSLESRTAGNEQFF
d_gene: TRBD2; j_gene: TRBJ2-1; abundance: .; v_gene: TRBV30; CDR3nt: TGTGCCTGCGCTAAGCGGGGGGGCAACAATGAGCAGTTCTTC; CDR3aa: CACAKRGGNNEQFF
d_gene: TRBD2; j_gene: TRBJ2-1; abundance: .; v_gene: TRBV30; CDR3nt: TGTGCCTGGACTAGCGGGGGGTACAATGAGCAGTTCTTC; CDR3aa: CAWTSGGYNEQFF
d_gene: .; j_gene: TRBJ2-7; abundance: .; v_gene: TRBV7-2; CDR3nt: TGTGCCAGCAGCTTAGGAGGGCTTAACTACGAGCAGTACTTC; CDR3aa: CASSLGGLNYEQYF
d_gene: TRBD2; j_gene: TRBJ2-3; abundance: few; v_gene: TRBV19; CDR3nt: TGTGCCAGTAGTTGGAGACTAGCGGAAACAACTAGCACAGATACGCAGTATTTT; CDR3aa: CASSWRLAETTSTDTQYF
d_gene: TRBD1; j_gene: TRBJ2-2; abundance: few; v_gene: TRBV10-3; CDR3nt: TGTGCCAGCAGGGGGCTAGACACCGGGGAGCTGTTTTTT; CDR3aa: CASRGLDTGELFF
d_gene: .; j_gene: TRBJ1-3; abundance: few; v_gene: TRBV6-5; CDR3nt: TGTGCCAGCAGTTACTATCTAGGGGGATCTGGAAACACCATATATTTT; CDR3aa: CASSYYLGGSGNTIYF
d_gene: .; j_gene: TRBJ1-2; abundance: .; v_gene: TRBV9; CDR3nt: TGTGCCAGCAGCGTAGTCCCAAGTCATCGGGCCGATCCCGCCAACTATGGCTACACCTTC; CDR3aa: CASSVVPSHRADPANYGYTF
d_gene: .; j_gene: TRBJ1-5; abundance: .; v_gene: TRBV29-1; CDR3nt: TGCAGCGTTGCGGGGCAATATAGCAATCAGCCCCAGCATTTT; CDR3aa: CSVAGQYSNQPQHF
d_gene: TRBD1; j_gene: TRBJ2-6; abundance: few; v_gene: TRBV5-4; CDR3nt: TGTGCCAGCAGCCCCAAGACAGGGGGCGCTGGGGCCAACGTCCTGACTTTC; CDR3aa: CASSPKTGGAGANVLTF
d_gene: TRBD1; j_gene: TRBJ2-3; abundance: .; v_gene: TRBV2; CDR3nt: TGTGCCAGCGGGACAGGGGGCGCGGTGGATACGCAGTATTTT; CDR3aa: CASGTGGAVDTQYF
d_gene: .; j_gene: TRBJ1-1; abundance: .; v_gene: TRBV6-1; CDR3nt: TGTGCCAGCAACTTCGGAGGGGACACTGAAGCTTTCTTT; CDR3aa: CASNFGGDTEAFF
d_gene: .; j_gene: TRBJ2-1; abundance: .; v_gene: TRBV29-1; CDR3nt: TGCAGCGTCCAAGCCCGGACAGAATACAATGAGCAGTTCTTC; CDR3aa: CSVQARTEYNEQFF
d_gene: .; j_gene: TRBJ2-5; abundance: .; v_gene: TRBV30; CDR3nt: TGTGCCTGGAGTAGACAGGACCAAGAGACCCAGTACTTC; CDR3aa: CAWSRQDQETQYF
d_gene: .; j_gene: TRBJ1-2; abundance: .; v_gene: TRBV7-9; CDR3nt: TGTGCCAGCAGCCCCCGACAGGACGCCAACTATGGCTACACCTTC; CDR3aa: CASSPRQDANYGYTF
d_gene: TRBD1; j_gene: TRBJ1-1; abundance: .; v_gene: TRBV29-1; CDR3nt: TGCAGCATCCCGGGACAGGTGAACACTGAAGCTTTCTTT; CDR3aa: CSIPGQVNTEAFF
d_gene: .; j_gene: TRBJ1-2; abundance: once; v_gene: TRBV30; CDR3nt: TGTGCCTGGAAGGGGAAGGAAAACTATGGCTACACCTTC; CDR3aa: CAWKGKENYGYTF
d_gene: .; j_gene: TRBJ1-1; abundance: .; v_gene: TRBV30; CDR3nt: TGTGCCTGGAGTGTAATCCAGGGTGCTGAAGCTTTCTTT; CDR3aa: CAWSVIQGAEAFF
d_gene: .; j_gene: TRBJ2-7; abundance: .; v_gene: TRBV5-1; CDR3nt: TGCGCCAGCAGCTCCGACTACGAGCAGTACTTC; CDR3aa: CASSSDYEQYF
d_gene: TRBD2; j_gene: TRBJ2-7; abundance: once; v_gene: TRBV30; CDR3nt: TGTGCCTGGGGCGCTAGCGGGATCCACGAGCAGTACTTC; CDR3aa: CAWGASGIHEQYF
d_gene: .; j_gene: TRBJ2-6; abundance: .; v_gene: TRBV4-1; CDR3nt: TGCGCCAGCAGCCAATTACAAGAAGCCAACGTCCTGACTTTC; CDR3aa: CASSQLQEANVLTF